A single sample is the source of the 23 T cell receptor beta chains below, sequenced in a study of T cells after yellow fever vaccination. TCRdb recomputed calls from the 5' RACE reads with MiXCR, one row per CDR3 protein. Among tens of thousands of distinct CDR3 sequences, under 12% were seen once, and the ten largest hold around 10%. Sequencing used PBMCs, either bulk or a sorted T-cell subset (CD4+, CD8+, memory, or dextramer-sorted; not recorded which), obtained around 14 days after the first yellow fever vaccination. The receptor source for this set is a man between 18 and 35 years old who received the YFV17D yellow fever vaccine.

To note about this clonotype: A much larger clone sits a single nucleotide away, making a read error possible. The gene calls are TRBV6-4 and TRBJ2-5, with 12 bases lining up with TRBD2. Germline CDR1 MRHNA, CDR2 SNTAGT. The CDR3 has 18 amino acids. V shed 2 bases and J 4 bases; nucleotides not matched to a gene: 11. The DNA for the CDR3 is TGTGCCAGCAGTGACCGACTAGCGGGGGCCTTTTGGACAGAGACCCAGTACTTC. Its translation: CASSDRLAGAFWTETQYF.

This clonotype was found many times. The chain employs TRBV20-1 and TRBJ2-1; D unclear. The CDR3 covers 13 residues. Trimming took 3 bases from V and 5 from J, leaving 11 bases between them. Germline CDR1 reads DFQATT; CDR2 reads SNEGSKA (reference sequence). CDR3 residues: CSARVDLDNEQFF. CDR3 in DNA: TGCAGTGCTAGGGTCGACTTAGACAATGAGCAGTTCTTC.

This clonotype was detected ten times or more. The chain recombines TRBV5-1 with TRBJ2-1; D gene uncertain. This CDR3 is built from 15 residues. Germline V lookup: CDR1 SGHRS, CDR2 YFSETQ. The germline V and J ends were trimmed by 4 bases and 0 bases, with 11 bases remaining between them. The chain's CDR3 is CASSAAVLSYNEQFF. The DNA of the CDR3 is TGCGCCAGCAGCGCCGCGGTCCTCTCCTACAATGAGCAGTTCTTC.

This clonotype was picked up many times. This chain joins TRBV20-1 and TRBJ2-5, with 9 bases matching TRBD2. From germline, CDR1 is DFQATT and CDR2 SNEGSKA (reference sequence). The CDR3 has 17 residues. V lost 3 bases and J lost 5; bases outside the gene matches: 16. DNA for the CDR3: TGCAGTGCTAGCCCCGAGTACCTGCGGGGGGGGCAGGAGACCCAGTACTTC. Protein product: CSASPEYLRGGQETQYF.

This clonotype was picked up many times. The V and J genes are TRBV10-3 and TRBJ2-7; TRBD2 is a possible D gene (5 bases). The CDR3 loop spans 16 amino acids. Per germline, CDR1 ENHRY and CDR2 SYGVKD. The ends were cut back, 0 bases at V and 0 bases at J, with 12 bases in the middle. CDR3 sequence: CAISESVSGSSYEQYF. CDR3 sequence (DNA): TGTGCCATCAGTGAGTCGGTTAGTGGGAGCTCCTACGAGCAGTACTTC.

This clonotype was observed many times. The CDR3 protein is CASSDVTGGIADTQYF. CDR3 in DNA: TGCGCCAGCAGCGATGTAACAGGGGGCATCGCAGATACGCAGTATTTT. The chain is built from TRBV5-1 and TRBJ2-3; 9 bases align to TRBD1. After removal of 4 bases from V and 4 bases from J, the junction contained 10 bases not matched to a gene. CDR3 length: 16 residues. Germline V gene data show CDR1 as SGHRS and CDR2 as YFSETQ.

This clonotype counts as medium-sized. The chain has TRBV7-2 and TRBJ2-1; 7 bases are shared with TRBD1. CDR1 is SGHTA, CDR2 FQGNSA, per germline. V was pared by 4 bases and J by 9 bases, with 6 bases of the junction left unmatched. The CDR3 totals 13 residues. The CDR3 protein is CASSYPRQGEQFF. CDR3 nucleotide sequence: TGTGCCAGCAGCTACCCTCGACAGGGTGAGCAGTTCTTC. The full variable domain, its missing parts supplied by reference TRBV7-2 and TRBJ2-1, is GAGVSQSPSNKVTEKGKDVELRCDPISGHTALYWYRQSLGQGLEFLIYFQGNSAPDKSGLPSDRFSAERTGGSVSTLTIQRTQQEDSAVYLCASSYPRQGEQFFGPGTRLTVL.

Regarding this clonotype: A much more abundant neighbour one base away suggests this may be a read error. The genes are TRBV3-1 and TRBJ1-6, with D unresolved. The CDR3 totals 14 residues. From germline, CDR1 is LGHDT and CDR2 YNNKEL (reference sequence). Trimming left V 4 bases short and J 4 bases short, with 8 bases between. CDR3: CASSRMGYNSPLHF. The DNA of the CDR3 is TGTGCCAGCAGCCGAATGGGGTATAATTCACCCCTCCACTTT.

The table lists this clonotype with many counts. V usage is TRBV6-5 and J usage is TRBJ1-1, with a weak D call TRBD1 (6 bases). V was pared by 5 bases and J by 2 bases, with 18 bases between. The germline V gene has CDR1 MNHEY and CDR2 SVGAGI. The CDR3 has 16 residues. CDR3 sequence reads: CASSNGGSPGNTEAFF. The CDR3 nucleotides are TGTGCCAGCAGTAACGGGGGCAGTCCCGGAAACACTGAAGCTTTCTTT.

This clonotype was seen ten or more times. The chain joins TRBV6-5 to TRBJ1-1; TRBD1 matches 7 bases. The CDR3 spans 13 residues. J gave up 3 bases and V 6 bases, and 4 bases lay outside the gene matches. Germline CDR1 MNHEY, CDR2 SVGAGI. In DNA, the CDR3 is TGTGCCAGCAGACGAGACAGGGACACTGAAGCTTTCTTT. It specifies CASRRDRDTEAFF.

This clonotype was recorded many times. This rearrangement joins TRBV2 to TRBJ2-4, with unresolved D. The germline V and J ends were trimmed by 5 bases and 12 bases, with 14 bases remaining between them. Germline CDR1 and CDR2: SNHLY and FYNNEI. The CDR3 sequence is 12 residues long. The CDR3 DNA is TGTGCCAGCAGTTCTCCCAACCAGGATCAGTACTTC. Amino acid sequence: CASSSPNQDQYF.

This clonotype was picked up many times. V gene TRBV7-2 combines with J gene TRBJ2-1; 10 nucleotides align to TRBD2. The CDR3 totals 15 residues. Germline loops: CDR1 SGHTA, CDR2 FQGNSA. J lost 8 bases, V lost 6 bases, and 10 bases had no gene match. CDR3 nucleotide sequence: TGTGCCAGCAGAGTACTAGCGGGGTTAGGGGATGAGCAGTTCTTC. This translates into CASRVLAGLGDEQFF.

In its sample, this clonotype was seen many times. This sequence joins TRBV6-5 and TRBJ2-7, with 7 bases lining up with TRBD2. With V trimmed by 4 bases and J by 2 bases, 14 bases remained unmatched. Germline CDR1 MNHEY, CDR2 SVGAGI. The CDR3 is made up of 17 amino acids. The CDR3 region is CASSLRSGGGKTYEQYF. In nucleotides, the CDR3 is TGTGCCAGCAGTTTGCGGTCGGGCGGGGGTAAAACCTACGAGCAGTACTTC.

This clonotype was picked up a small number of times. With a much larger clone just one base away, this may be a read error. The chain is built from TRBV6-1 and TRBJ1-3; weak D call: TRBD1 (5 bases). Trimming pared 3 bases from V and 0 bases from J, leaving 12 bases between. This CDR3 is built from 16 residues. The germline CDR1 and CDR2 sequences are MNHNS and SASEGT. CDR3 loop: CASSDPWTPSGNTIYF. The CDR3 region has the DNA TGTGCCAGCAGTGACCCCTGGACACCCTCTGGAAACACCATATATTTT.

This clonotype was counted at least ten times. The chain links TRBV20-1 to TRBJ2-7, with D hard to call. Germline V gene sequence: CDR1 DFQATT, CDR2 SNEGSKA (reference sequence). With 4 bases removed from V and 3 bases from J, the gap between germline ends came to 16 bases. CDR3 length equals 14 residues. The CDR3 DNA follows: TGCAGTGCTATAAAGCCCTCCATATACTACGAGCAGTACGTC. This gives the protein CSAIKPSIYYEQYV.

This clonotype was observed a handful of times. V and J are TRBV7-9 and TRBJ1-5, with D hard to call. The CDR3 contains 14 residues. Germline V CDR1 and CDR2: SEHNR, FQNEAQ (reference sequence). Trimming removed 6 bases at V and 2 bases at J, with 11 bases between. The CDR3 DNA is TGTGCCAGCAGTCCACCAATGGGCAATCAGCCCCAGCATTTT. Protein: CASSPPMGNQPQHF.

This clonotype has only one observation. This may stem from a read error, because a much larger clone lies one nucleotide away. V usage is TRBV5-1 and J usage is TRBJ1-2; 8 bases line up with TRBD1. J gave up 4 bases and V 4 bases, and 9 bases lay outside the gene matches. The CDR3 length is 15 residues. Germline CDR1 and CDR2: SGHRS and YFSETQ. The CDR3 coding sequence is TGCGCCAGCAGCGCCTCGACAGGGGTGTGCTATGGCTACACCTTC. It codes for CASSASTGVCYGYTF.

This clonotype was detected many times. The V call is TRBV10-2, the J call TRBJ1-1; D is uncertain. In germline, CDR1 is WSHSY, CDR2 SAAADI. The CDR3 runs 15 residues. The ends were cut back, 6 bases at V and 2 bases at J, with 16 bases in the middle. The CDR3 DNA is TGCGCCAGCAGATCTCCCGTCCGGTACAACACTGAAGCTTTCTTT. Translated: CASRSPVRYNTEAFF.

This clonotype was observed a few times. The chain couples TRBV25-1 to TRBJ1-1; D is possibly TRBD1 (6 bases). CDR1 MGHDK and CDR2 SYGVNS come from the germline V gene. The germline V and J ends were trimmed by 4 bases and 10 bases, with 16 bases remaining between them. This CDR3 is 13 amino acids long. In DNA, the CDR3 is TGTGCCAGCAGTGGCCACCTGGACAGTCGAGCTTTCTTT. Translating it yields CASSGHLDSRAFF.

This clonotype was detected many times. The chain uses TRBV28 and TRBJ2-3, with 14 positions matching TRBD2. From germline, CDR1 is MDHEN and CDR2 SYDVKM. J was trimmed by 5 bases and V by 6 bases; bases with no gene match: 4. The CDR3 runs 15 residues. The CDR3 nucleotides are TGTGCCAGCAGCGGGACTAGCGGGGGACAAGATACGCAGTATTTT. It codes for CASSGTSGGQDTQYF.

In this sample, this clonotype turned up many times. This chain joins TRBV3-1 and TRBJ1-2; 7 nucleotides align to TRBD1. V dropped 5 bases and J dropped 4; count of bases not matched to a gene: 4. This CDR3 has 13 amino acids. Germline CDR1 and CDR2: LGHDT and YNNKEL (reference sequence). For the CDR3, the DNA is TGTGCCAGCAGCGCACCAGGGGGCTATGGCTACACCTTC. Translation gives CASSAPGGYGYTF.

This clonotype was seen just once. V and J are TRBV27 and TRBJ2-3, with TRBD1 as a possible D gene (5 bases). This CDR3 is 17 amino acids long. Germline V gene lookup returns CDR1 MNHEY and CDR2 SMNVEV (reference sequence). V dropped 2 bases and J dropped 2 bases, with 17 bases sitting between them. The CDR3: CASSLQGSGSHTDTQYF. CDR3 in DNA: TGTGCCAGCAGTTTACAGGGATCTGGGTCCCACACAGATACGCAGTATTTT.

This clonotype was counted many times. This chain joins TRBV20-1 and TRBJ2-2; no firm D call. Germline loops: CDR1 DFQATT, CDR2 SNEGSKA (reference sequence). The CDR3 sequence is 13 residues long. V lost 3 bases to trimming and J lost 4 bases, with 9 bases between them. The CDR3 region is CSARKPFTGELFF. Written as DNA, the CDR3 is TGCAGTGCTAGGAAGCCTTTCACCGGGGAGCTGTTTTTT.